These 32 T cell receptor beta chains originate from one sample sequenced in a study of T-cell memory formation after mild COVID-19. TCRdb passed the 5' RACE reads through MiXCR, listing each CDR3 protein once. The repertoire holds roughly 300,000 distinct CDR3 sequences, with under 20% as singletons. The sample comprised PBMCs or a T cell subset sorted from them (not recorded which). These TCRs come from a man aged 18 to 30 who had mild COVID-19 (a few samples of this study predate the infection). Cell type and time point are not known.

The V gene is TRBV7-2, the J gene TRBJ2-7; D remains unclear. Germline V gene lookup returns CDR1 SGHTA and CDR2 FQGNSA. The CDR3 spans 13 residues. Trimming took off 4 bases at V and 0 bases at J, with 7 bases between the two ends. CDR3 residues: CASSSENSYEQYV. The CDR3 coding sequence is TGTGCCAGCAGCTCCGAGAACTCCTACGAGCAGTACGTC.

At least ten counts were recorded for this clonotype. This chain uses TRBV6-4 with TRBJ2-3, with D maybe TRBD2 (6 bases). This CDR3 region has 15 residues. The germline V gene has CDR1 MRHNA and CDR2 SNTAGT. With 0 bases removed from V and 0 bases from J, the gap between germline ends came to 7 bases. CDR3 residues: CASSDSAGSTDTQYF. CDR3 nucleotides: TGTGCCAGCAGTGACTCAGCGGGTAGCACAGATACGCAGTATTTT.

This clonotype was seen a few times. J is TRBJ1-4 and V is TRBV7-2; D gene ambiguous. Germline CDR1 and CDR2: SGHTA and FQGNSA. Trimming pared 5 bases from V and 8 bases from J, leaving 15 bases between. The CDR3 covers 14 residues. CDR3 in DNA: TGTGCCAGCAGCCCGAGCGGGAGAATCGAAAAACTGTTTTTT. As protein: CASSPSGRIEKLFF.

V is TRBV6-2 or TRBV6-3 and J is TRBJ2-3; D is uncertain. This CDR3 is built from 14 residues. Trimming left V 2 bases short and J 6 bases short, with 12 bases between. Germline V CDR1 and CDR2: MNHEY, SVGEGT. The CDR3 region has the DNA TGTGCCAGCAGTTACGACGAAGGGCCCGATACGCAGTATTTT. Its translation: CASSYDEGPDTQYF.

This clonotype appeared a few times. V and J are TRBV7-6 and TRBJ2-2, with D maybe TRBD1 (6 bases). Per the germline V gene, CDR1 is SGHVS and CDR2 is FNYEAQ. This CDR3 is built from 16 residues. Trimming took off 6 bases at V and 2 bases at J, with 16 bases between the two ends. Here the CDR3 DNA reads TGTGCCAGCAGGAGCGAACCGGGACAAAACACCGGGGAGCTGTTTTTT. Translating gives CASRSEPGQNTGELFF. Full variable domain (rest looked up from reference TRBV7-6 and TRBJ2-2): GAGVSQSPRYKVTKRGQDVALRCDPISGHVSLYWYRQALGQGPEFLTYFNYEAQQDKSGLPNDRFSAERPEGSISTLTIQRTEQRDSAMYRCASRSEPGQNTGELFFGEGSRLTVL.

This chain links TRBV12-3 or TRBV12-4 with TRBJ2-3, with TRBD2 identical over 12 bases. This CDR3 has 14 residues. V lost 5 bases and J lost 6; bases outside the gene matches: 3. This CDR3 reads CASSPTSGGDTQYF. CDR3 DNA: TGTGCCAGCAGTCCTACTAGCGGGGGGGATACGCAGTATTTT.

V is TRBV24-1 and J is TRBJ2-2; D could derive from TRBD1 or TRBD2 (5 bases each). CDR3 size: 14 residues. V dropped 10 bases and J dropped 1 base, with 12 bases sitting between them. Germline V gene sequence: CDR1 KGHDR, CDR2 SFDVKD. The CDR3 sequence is CATGGTENTGELFF. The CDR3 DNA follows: TGTGCCACGGGTGGGACCGAGAACACCGGGGAGCTGTTTTTT.

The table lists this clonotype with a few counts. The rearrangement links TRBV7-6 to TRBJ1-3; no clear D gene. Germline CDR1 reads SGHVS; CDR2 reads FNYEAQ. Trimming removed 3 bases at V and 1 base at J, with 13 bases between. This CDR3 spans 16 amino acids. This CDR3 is CASSLGPGRSGNTIYF. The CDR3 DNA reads TGTGCCAGCAGCTTGGGTCCGGGGAGGTCTGGAAACACCATATATTTT.

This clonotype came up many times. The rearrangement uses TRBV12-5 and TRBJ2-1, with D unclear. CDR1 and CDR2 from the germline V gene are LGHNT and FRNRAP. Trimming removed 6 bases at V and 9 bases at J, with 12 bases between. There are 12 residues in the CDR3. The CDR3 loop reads CASGSATTEQFF. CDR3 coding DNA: TGTGCTAGTGGCTCGGCCACTACTGAGCAGTTCTTC.

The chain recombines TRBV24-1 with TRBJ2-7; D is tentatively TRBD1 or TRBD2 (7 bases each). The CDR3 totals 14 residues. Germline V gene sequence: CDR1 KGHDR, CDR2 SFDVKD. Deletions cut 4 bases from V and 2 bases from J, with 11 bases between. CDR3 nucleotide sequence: TGTGCCACCAGTGAACAGGGGAGGGCCTACGAGCAGTACGTC. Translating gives CATSEQGRAYEQYV.

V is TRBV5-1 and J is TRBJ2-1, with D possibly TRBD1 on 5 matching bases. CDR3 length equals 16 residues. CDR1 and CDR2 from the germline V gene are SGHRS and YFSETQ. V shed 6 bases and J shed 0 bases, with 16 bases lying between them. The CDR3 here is CASTTQTDVSYNEQFF. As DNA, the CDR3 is TGCGCCAGCACCACCCAGACAGACGTCTCCTACAATGAGCAGTTCTTC.

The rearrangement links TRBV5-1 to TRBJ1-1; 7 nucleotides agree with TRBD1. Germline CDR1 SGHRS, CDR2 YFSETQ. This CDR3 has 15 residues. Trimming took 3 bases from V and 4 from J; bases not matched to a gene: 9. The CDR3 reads CASSSRTGRGTEAFF. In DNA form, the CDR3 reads TGCGCCAGCAGCTCGAGGACAGGCCGCGGCACTGAAGCTTTCTTT.

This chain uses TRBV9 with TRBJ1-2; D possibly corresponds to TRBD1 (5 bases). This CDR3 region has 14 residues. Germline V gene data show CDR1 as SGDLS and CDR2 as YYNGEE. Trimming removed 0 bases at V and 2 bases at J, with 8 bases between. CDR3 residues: CASSVGGGNYGYTF. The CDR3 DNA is TGTGCCAGCAGCGTAGGTGGGGGGAACTATGGCTACACCTTC.

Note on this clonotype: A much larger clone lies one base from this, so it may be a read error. This CDR3 reads CASGTEYGYTF. CDR3 in DNA: TGTGCCAGCGGGACGGAGTATGGCTACACCTTC. The V and J genes are TRBV2 and TRBJ1-2; the D gene is possibly TRBD1 (5 bases). Per the germline V gene, CDR1 is SNHLY and CDR2 is FYNNEI. The CDR3 has 11 residues. V was trimmed by 8 bases and J by 5 bases, leaving 9 bases between them.

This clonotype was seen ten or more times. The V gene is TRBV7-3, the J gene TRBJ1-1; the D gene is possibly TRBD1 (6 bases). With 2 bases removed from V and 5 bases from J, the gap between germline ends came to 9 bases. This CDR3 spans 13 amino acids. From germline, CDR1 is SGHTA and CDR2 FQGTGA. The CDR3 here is CASSLSGVTEAFF. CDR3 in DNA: TGTGCCAGCAGCTTATCAGGGGTGACTGAAGCTTTCTTT. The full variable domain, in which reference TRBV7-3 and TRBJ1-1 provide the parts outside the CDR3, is GAGVSQTPSNKVTEKGKYVELRCDPISGHTALYWYRQSLGQGPEFLIYFQGTGAADDSGLPNDRFFAVRPEGSVSTLKIQRTERGDSAVYLCASSLSGVTEAFFGQGTRLTVV.

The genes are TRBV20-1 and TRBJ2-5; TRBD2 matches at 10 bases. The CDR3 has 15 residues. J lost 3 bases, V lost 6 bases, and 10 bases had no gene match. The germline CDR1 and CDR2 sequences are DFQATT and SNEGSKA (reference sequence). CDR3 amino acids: CSAWASGGWEETQYF. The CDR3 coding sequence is TGCAGTGCCTGGGCTAGCGGGGGTTGGGAAGAGACCCAGTACTTC.

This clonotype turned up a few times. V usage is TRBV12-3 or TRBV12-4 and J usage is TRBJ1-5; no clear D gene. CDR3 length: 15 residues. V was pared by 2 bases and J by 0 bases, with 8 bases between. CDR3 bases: TGTGCCAGCAGTTTAAACAGCTATAGCAATCAGCCCCAGCATTTT. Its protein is CASSLNSYSNQPQHF.

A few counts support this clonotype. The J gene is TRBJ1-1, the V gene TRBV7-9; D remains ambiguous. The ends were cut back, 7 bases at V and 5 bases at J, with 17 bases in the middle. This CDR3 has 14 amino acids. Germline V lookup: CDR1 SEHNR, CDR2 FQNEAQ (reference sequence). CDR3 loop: CASTPEPGWTEAFF. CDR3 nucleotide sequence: TGTGCCAGCACCCCCGAACCCGGGTGGACTGAAGCTTTCTTT.

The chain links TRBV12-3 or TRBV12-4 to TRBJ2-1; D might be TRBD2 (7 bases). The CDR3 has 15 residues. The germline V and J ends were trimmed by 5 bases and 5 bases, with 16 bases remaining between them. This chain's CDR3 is CASSPPRRGHNEQFF. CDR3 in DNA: TGTGCCAGCAGTCCACCGAGGCGGGGGCACAATGAGCAGTTCTTC.

CDR3 in amino acids: CASSPQGNGNQPQHF. The CDR3 region has the DNA TGTGCCAGCAGCCCACAGGGTAACGGCAATCAGCCCCAGCATTTT. The gene calls are TRBV5-5 and TRBJ1-5; possibly TRBD1 for D (6 bases). Germline V lookup: CDR1 SGHKS, CDR2 YYEKEE (reference sequence). The CDR3 totals 15 residues. V dropped 4 bases and J dropped 2 bases, with 13 bases sitting between them.

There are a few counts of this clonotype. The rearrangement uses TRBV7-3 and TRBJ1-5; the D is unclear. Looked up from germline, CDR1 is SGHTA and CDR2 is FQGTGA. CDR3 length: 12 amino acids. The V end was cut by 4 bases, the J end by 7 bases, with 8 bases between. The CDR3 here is CASSSPPQPQHF. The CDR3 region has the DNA TGTGCCAGCAGCTCCCCCCCCCAGCCCCAGCATTTT.

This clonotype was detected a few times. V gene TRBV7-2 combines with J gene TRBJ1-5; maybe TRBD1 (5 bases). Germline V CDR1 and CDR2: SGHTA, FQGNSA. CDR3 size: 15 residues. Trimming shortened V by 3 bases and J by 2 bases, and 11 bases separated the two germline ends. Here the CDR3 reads CASSFGAGGNQPQHF. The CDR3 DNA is TGTGCCAGCAGCTTTGGGGCGGGCGGCAATCAGCCCCAGCATTTT.

CDR3 in DNA: TGCGCCAGCAGCGAAGGCGGACAGGCGTACAATGAGCAGTTCTTC. The encoded protein is CASSEGGQAYNEQFF. The chain is built from TRBV10-1 and TRBJ2-1, with TRBD1 identical over 7 bases. V was pared by 6 bases and J by 4 bases, with 9 bases of the junction left unmatched. The germline gives CDR1 WNHNN, CDR2 SYGVQD (reference sequence). CDR3 size: 15 residues.

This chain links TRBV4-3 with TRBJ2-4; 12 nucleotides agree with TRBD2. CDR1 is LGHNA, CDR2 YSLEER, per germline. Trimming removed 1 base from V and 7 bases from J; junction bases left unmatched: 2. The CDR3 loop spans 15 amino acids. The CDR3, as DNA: TGCGCCAGCAGCCAAGGCCTAGCGGGGGGGAACATTCAGTACTTC. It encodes CASSQGLAGGNIQYF.

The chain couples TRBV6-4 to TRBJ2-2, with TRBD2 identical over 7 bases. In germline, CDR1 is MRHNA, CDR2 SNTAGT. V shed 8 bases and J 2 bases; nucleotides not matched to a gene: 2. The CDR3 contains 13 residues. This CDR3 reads CASGGRNTGELFF. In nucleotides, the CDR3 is TGTGCCAGCGGCGGGAGAAACACCGGGGAGCTGTTTTTT.

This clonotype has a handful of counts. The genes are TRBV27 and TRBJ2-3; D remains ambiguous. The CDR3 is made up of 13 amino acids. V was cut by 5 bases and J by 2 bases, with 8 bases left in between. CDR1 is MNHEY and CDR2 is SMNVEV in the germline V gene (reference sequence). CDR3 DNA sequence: TGTGCCAGCAGTCCCCTCCCCACAGATACGCAGTATTTT. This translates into CASSPLPTDTQYF.

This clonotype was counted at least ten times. The CDR3 coding sequence is TGTGCCAGCAGCTTACAGGGATCGGCCCAGTACTTC. Translating it yields CASSLQGSAQYF. The chain recombines TRBV7-9 with TRBJ2-5; possibly TRBD1 for D (5 bases). The CDR3 has 12 residues. Looked up from germline, CDR1 is SEHNR and CDR2 is FQNEAQ (reference sequence). V lost 2 bases, J lost 9 bases, and 10 bases lay in between.

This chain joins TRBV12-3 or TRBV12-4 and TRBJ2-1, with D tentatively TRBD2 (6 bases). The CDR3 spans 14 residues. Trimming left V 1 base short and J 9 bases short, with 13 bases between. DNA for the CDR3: TGTGCCAGCAGTTTAGTGCTAGCGAGTAGTGAGCAGTTCTTC. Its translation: CASSLVLASSEQFF.

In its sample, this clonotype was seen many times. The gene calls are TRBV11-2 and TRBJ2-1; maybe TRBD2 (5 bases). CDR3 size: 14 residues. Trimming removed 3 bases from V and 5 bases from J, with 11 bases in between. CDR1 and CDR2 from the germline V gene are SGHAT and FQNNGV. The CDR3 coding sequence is TGTGCCAGCAGCTTGTCTGACTATCACAATGAGCAGTTCTTC. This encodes CASSLSDYHNEQFF. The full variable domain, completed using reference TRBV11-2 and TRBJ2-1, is EAGVAQSPRYKIIEKRQSVAFWCNPISGHATLYWYQQILGQGPKLLIQFQNNGVVDDSQLPKDRFSAERLKGVDSTLKIQPAKLEDSAVYLCASSLSDYHNEQFFGPGTRLTVL.

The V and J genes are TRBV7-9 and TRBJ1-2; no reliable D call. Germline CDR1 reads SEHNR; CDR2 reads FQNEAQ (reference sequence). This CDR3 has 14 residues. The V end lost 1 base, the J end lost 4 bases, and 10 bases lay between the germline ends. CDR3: CASSLEGAVYGYTF. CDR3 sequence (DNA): TGTGCCAGCAGCTTAGAGGGCGCGGTCTATGGCTACACCTTC.

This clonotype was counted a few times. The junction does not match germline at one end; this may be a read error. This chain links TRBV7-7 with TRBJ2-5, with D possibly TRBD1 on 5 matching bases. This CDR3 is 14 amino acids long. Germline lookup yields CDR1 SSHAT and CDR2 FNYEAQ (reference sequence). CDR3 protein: CASSPGPSPETQYF. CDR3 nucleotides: TGTGCTAGCAGCCCAGGGCCCTCCCCAGAGACCCAGTACTTC.

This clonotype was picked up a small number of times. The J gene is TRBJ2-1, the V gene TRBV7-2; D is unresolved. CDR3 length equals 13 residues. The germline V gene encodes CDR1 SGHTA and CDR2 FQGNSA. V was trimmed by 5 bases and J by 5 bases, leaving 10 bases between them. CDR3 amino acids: CASSIATDNEQFF. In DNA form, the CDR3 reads TGTGCCAGCAGCATCGCCACTGACAATGAGCAGTTCTTC.